These 14 T cell receptor beta chains originate from one sample sequenced in a study of CD8 T cells in ankylosing spondylitis. TCRdb itself ran the 5' RACE reads through MiXCR, one entry per CDR3 protein. Among 150,000 to 200,000 distinct CDR3 sequences listed, approximately 16% were seen once. The specimen sequenced was blood, either unsorted or a sorted T cell fraction (not recorded which). The receptors originated from a male donor with ankylosing spondylitis or in good health (not recorded which).

This clonotype was found many times. V is TRBV20-1 and J is TRBJ2-2; 8 bases are shared with TRBD1. The V segment lost 6 bases and the J segment 2 bases; nucleotides outside the gene matches: 5. The CDR3 contains 14 residues. Germline CDR1 is DFQATT and CDR2 is SNEGSKA (reference sequence). The CDR3 coding sequence is TGCAGTGCGAGGACAGGGACCAACACCGGGGAGCTGTTTTTT. It yields the protein CSARTGTNTGELFF.

This clonotype was detected many times. The chain couples TRBV27 to TRBJ1-1; weak D call: TRBD1 (5 bases). The germline V gene has CDR1 MNHEY and CDR2 SMNVEV (reference sequence). CDR3 length: 15 residues. Between the trimmed V and J ends, which lost 4 bases and 2 bases, there was a span of 14 bases. CDR3 sequence: CASSWGGVGNTEAFF. The CDR3 DNA follows: TGTGCCAGCAGTTGGGGGGGGGTGGGCAACACTGAAGCTTTCTTT.

Ten or more counts support this clonotype. V usage is TRBV5-1 and J usage is TRBJ2-3, with TRBD2 identical over 14 bases. This CDR3 is 16 amino acids long. Unmatched junction bases numbered 5, after V lost 3 bases and J lost 5 bases. Germline V lookup: CDR1 SGHRS, CDR2 YFSETQ. CDR3 residues: CASSWGLAGAIDTQYF. In DNA, the CDR3 is TGCGCCAGCAGCTGGGGACTAGCGGGAGCTATAGATACGCAGTATTTT.

This rearrangement joins TRBV28 to TRBJ2-1; D is perhaps TRBD1 (5 bases). The V gene's germline CDR1 is MDHEN and CDR2 SYDVKM. The CDR3 has 15 amino acids. The V end lost 6 bases, the J end lost 2 bases, and 14 bases lay between the germline ends. Here the CDR3 reads CASSLGRQPYNEQFF. CDR3 bases: TGTGCCAGCAGCCTGGGGCGGCAACCCTACAATGAGCAGTTCTTC.

This clonotype has at least ten counts. The CDR3 region is CSARGGQGINQPQHF. In nucleotides, the CDR3 is TGCAGTGCTAGAGGCGGACAGGGGATTAATCAGCCCCAGCATTTT. The chain has TRBV20-1 and TRBJ1-5, with 9 bases matching TRBD1. With 1 base clipped from V and 4 bases from J, the junction kept 5 bases outside the gene matches. This CDR3 comprises 15 residues. Per germline, CDR1 DFQATT and CDR2 SNEGSKA (reference sequence).

This sequence joins TRBV7-7 and TRBJ2-3, with D possibly being TRBD1 or TRBD2 (5 bases each). V was shortened by 3 bases and J by 2 bases, with 6 bases between the two germline ends. The V gene's germline CDR1 is SSHAT and CDR2 FNYEAQ (reference sequence). The CDR3 has 13 residues. In nucleotides, the CDR3 is TGTGCCAGCAGCTTGGGGACCACAGATACGCAGTATTTT. Translating gives CASSLGTTDTQYF.

In its sample, this clonotype was seen a few times. The chain recombines TRBV28 with TRBJ2-2; D is perhaps TRBD2 (5 bases). Trimming shortened V by 5 bases and J by 0 bases, and 13 bases separated the two germline ends. CDR1 and CDR2 (germline): MDHEN, SYDVKM. This CDR3 is built from 16 residues. The CDR3 nucleotides are TGTGCCAGCAGTGAATTGAGCGGAGCGAACACCGGGGAGCTGTTTTTT. Translation: CASSELSGANTGELFF.

The chain carries TRBV3-1 and TRBJ2-6; D unclear. V lost 4 bases to trimming and J lost 2 bases, with 9 bases between them. Germline V gives CDR1 LGHDT, CDR2 YNNKEL (reference sequence). The CDR3 has 15 residues. The CDR3 sequence is CASSRRRAGANVLTF. CDR3 sequence (DNA): TGTGCCAGCAGCCGTCGTCGAGCTGGGGCCAACGTCCTGACTTTC.

This clonotype has more than one count but fewer than ten. The V gene is TRBV6-6, the J gene TRBJ1-1; 11 bases match TRBD1. The CDR3 has 17 amino acids. J gave up 5 bases and V 2 bases, and 10 bases lay outside the gene matches. Germline V gives CDR1 MNHNY, CDR2 SVGAGI (reference sequence). For the CDR3, the DNA is TGTGCCAGCAGTTACCCCAGGGACAGGGGGTATTGGACTGAAGCTTTCTTT. The encoded protein is CASSYPRDRGYWTEAFF.

This clonotype was detected a few times. The chain joins TRBV20-1 to TRBJ2-1; 11 nucleotides line up with TRBD2. V shed 0 bases, J shed 1 base, and the junction held 17 bases outside the gene matches. CDR1 is DFQATT, CDR2 SNEGSKA, per germline (reference sequence). CDR3 length: 21 amino acids. The CDR3 nucleotides read TGCAGTGCTAGAGATAAAAAAGCCGGGACTAGCGGATACTGGTCCTACAATGAGCAGTTCTTC. Amino acid sequence: CSARDKKAGTSGYWSYNEQFF.

In this sample, this clonotype turned up many times. This sequence joins TRBV5-6 and TRBJ2-2; D might be TRBD1 or TRBD2, each matching 6 bases. Germline assignment: CDR1 SGHDT and CDR2 YYEEEE. The V gene lost 4 bases and the J gene lost 6 bases, with 10 bases spanning the gap. There are 13 residues in the CDR3. CDR3 region: CASSTGGSGELFF. The CDR3 coding sequence is TGTGCCAGCAGCACCGGGGGCTCCGGGGAGCTGTTTTTT.

This clonotype was picked up a small number of times. A much larger clone sits a single nucleotide away, making a read error possible. The rearrangement joins TRBV14 to TRBJ1-1; the D gene is possibly TRBD1 (6 bases). In germline, CDR1 is SGHDN, CDR2 FVKESK. CDR3 length: 13 residues. CDR3 sequence: CVSSLTGIIEAFF. The CDR3 DNA follows: TGTGTCAGCAGCCTTACAGGGATTATTGAAGCTTTCTTT.

This clonotype was counted at least ten times. The V and J genes are TRBV5-1 and TRBJ2-7, with D unclear. Between the trimmed V and J ends, which lost 0 bases and 2 bases, there was a span of 3 bases. Germline V gene lookup returns CDR1 SGHRS and CDR2 YFSETQ. This CDR3 is built from 12 residues. The CDR3 loop reads CASSLGTYEQYF. CDR3 in DNA: TGCGCCAGCAGCTTGGGAACCTACGAGCAGTACTTC.

This clonotype was detected ten times or more. V usage is TRBV20-1 and J usage is TRBJ2-2; the match to TRBD2 covers 8 bases. The CDR3 has 15 amino acids. CDR1 DFQATT and CDR2 SNEGSKA come from the germline V gene (reference sequence). Losses at the gene ends were 5 bases for V and 7 bases for J; bases not matched to a gene: 12. The DNA of the CDR3 is TGCAGTGCTGAAATGACTAGCGTACCCATCGGGGAGCTGTTTTTT. It encodes CSAEMTSVPIGELFF.